This T cell receptor (beta chain) is from a study of T cell responses to AZD1222 COVID-19 vaccine. The germline CDR1 and CDR2 sequences are SEHNR and FQNEAQ (reference sequence). The CDR3 sequence is 14 residues long. V shed 9 bases, J shed 10 bases, and the junction held 8 bases outside the gene matches. This clone was counted only a few times. Its antigen is not known. TCRdb's table, derived via immunoSEQ multiplex PCR, lists solely in-frame clones and lacks some. The table shows roughly 200,000 clones, with around 92% occurring only once. Study results and limitations: Targets within unmutated variant regions were reportedly found for nearly half of spike-specific TCRs. Repertoires were sampled only after the peak T cell response.

Material: peripheral blood, obtained on day 0 of AZD1222 vaccination. The TCR comes from an adult in good health. The J gene is TRBJ1-6, the V gene TRBV7-9; 11 bases match TRBD1. CDR3 region: CASEDRGRGSPLHF. CDR3 DNA sequence: TGTGCCAGTGAGGACAGGGGGCGTGGGTCACCCCTCCACTTT.